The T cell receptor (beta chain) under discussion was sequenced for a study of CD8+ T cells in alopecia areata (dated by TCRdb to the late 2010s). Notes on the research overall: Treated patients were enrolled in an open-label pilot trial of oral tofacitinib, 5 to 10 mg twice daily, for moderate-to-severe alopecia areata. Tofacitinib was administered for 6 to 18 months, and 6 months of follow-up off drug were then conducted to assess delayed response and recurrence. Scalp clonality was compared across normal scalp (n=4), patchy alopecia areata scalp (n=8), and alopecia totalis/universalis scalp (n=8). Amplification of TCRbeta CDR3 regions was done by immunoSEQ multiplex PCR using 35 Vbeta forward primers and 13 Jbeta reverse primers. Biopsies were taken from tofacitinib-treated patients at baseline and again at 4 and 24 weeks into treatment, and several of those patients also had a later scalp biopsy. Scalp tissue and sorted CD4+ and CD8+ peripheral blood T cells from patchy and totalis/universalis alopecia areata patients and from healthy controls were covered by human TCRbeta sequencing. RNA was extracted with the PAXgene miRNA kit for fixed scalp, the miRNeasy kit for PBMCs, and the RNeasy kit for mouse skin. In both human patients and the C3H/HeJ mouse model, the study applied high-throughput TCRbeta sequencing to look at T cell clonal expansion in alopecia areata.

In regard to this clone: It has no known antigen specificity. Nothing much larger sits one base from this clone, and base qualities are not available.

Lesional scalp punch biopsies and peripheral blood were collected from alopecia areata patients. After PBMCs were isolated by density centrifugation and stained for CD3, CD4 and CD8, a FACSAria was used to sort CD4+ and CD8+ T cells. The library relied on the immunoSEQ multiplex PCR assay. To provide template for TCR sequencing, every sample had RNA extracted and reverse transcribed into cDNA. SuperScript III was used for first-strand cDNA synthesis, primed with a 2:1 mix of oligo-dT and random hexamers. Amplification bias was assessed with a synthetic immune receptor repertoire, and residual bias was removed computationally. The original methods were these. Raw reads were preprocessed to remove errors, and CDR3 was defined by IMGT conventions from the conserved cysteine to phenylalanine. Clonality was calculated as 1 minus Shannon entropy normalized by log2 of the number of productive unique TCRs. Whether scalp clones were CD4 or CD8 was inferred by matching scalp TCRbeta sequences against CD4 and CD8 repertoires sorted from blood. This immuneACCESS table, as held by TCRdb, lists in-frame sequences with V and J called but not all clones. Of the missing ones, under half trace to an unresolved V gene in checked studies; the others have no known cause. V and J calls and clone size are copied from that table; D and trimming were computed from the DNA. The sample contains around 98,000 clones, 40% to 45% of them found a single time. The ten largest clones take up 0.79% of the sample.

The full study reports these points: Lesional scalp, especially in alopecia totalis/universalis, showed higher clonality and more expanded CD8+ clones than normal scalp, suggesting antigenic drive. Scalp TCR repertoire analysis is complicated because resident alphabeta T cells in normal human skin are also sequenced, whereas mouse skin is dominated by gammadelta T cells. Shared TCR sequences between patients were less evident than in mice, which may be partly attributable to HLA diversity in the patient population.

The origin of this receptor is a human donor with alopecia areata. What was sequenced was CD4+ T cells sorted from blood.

The DNA reads as follows: TGCGCCAGCAGCCAAGTCCTAGGGGCCGGGGAGCTGTTTTTT. It encodes CASSQVLGAGELFF. The chain links TRBV4-3 with TRBJ2-2; the best D guess is TRBD1, with 5 bases matching. From cysteine to phenylalanine, the CDR3 is 14 amino acids long. The DNA shown is the 42-base CDR3, in frame from base 1. From a lookup of the germline V gene, CDR1 and CDR2 are LGHNA and YSLEER. V loses 1 base of germline sequence and J loses 6 bases, and the interval between the two ends is 9 bases.